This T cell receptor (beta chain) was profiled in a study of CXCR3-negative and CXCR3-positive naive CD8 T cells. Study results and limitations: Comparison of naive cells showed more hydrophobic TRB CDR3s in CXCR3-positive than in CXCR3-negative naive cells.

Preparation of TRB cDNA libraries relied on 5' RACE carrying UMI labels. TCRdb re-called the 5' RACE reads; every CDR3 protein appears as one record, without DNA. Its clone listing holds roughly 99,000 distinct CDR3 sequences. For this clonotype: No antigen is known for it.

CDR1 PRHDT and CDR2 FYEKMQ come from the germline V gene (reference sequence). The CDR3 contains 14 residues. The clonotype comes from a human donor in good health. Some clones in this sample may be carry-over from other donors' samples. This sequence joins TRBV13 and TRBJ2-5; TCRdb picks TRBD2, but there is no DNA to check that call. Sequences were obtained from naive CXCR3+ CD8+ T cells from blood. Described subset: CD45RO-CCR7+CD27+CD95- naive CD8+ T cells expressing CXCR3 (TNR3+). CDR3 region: CASSFEGPAETQYF. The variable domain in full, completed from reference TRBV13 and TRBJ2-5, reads AAGVIQSPRHLIKEKRETATLKCYPIPRHDTVYWYQQGPGQDPQFLISFYEKMQSDKGSIPDRFSAQQFSDYHSELNMSSLELGDSALYFCASSFEGPAETQYFGPGTRLLVL.